This T cell receptor beta chain is drawn from a study of blood T cell repertoires in COVID-19. Study as a whole: COVID-19 samples from acute and convalescent phases originated in the United States, Italy and Spain. T cells, B-cell-depleted T cells, or PBMCs supplied cDNA or gDNA.

Per the study methods: For nucleated cells, counts were estimated from reference gene primer amplification. Assay: immunoSEQ multiplex PCR; the TCRdb copy retains only in-frame clones and omits some. V and J calls plus clone size are reproduced from that table; the DNA served to infer D and trimming. This table holds fewer than 110,000 clones, under 95% found once. This clone was counted a few times. The clonotype was recovered from a woman in her twenties or thirties with acute or convalescent COVID-19. The sample taken for sequencing was peripheral blood.

The CDR3 region has the DNA TGTGCCAGCAGCCCTAGCGGAACGAGCTCCTACGAGCAGTACTTC. It is translated as CASSPSGTSSYEQYF. The chain links TRBV13 to TRBJ2-7, with 7 bases lining up with TRBD2. Germline assignment: CDR1 PRHDT and CDR2 FYEKMQ (reference sequence). This CDR3 has 15 residues. J gave up 0 bases and V 5 bases, and 7 bases lay outside the gene matches.